These 18 T cell receptor beta chains originate from one sample sequenced in a study of T cell responses to AZD1222 COVID-19 vaccine. Profiled with immunoSEQ multiplex PCR; TCRdb holds only in-frame clones, not every one. The sample has tens of thousands of clones, roughly 85% seen once. The sample consisted of peripheral blood, taken on day 0 of AZD1222 vaccination. These receptors all come from an adult in good health.

The CDR3 region is CASSLVAGGDNEQFF. In DNA form, the CDR3 reads TGTGCCAGCAGCTTGGTAGCGGGGGGCGACAATGAGCAGTTCTTC. V and J are TRBV5-4 and TRBJ2-1; TRBD2 matches at 10 bases. This CDR3 comprises 15 residues. J gave up 5 bases and V 0 bases, and 2 bases lay outside the gene matches. In germline, CDR1 is SGHNT, CDR2 YYREEE (reference sequence).

The chain couples TRBV19 to TRBJ1-1; D uncertain. CDR1 LNHDA and CDR2 SQIVND come from the germline V gene (reference sequence). V was shortened by 7 bases and J by 3 bases, with 9 bases between the two germline ends. The CDR3 has 12 amino acids. The CDR3 DNA sequence: TGTGCCAGTATGAGGCCAGACACTGAAGCTTTCTTT. Translation gives CASMRPDTEAFF.

The chain employs TRBV28 and TRBJ1-2, with TRBD1 as a possible D gene (5 bases). The V end was cut by 2 bases, the J end by 4 bases, with 14 bases between. Germline CDR1 and CDR2: MDHEN and SYDVKM. The CDR3 loop spans 15 amino acids. The CDR3 region is CASSLDGRAGYGYTF. DNA of the CDR3: TGTGCCAGCAGTTTAGATGGCAGGGCGGGCTATGGCTACACCTTC.

The rearrangement links TRBV10-3 to TRBJ1-3, with D unclear. Germline lookup yields CDR1 ENHRY and CDR2 SYGVKD. Trimming cost V 2 bases and J 0 bases, with 8 bases left between them. This CDR3 is built from 15 residues. The CDR3 loop reads CAISEATLSGNTIYF. The CDR3 nucleotides read TGTGCCATCAGTGAGGCAACCCTCTCTGGAAACACCATATATTTT.

The chain links TRBV25-1 to TRBJ2-7; no clear D gene. Germline V gene lookup returns CDR1 MGHDK and CDR2 SYGVNS. V was trimmed by 3 bases and J by 0 bases, leaving 3 bases between them. CDR3 length: 12 amino acids. CDR3 amino acids: CASSDSSYEQYF. CDR3 coding DNA: TGTGCCAGCAGTGACTCCTCCTACGAGCAGTACTTC.

This chain connects TRBV27 to TRBJ2-7; 10 positions match TRBD1. In germline, CDR1 is MNHEY, CDR2 SMNVEV (reference sequence). Germline trimming cut 5 bases from V and 4 bases from J; bases unmatched to any gene: 8. The CDR3 is 15 residues long. CDR3 residues: CASSRTTGGGYEQYF. DNA of the CDR3: TGTGCCAGCAGTCGCACGACAGGGGGCGGTTACGAGCAGTACTTC.

This clone has more than one count but fewer than ten. V gene TRBV6-5 combines with J gene TRBJ1-2; D possibly corresponds to TRBD1 (5 bases). V lost 6 bases and J 8 bases, leaving 22 bases between the germline ends. Germline V gene data show CDR1 as MNHEY and CDR2 as SVGAGI. This CDR3 comprises 15 residues. The chain's CDR3 is CASRPTAGGIRGYTF. The CDR3, as DNA: TGTGCCAGCAGACCCACCGCTGGGGGGATAAGGGGCTACACCTTC.

The chain combines TRBV18 with TRBJ2-5; 10 bases line up with TRBD2. V lost 4 bases and J lost 4; bases outside the gene matches: 6. This CDR3 is 15 amino acids long. CDR1 KGHSH and CDR2 LQKENI come from the germline V gene. The DNA for the CDR3 is TGTGCCAGCTCACGAGCGGGGGGGCCCTCAGAGACCCAGTACTTC. Protein: CASSRAGGPSETQYF.

The chain employs TRBV5-1 and TRBJ2-7; 13 bases line up with TRBD2. The CDR3 consists of 17 residues. Germline CDR1 reads SGHRS; CDR2 reads YFSETQ. Trimming cost V 4 bases and J 0 bases; bases outside gene matches: 7. For the CDR3, the DNA is TGCGCCAGCAGCCGGACTAGCGGGGGTCTTAGCTCCTACGAGCAGTACTTC. It specifies CASSRTSGGLSSYEQYF.

This clone was observed a few times. V and J are TRBV19 and TRBJ1-2; 10 positions match TRBD1. CDR1 LNHDA and CDR2 SQIVND come from the germline V gene (reference sequence). The CDR3 consists of 14 residues. V shed 4 bases and J 7 bases; nucleotides not matched to a gene: 6. The CDR3 bases are TGTGCCAGTAGTACCCACCGGGACAGGGGTGGCTACACCTTC. Protein sequence: CASSTHRDRGGYTF.

The chain is built from TRBV5-5 and TRBJ1-2, with 9 bases fitting TRBD1. CDR1 SGHKS and CDR2 YYEKEE come from the germline V gene (reference sequence). The length of the CDR3 is 14 residues. With 4 bases clipped from V and 7 bases from J, the junction kept 8 bases outside the gene matches. CDR3: CASSHEGQGLGYTF. The CDR3 DNA sequence: TGTGCCAGCAGCCACGAGGGACAGGGCCTTGGCTACACCTTC.

J is TRBJ1-1 and V is TRBV28; D ambiguous. Germline V gene data show CDR1 as MDHEN and CDR2 as SYDVKM. The CDR3 loop spans 15 amino acids. With 7 bases removed from V and 1 base from J, the gap between germline ends came to 16 bases. CDR3 sequence: CASTLLRRRNTEAFF. Written as DNA, the CDR3 is TGTGCCAGCACCTTGCTCCGCAGGAGGAACACTGAAGCTTTCTTT. The variable domain in full, with the rest retrieved from reference TRBV28 and TRBJ1-1, is DVKVTQSSRYLVKRTGEKVFLECVQDMDHENMFWYRQDPGLGLRLIYFSYDVKMKEKGDIPEGYSVSREKKERFSLILESASTNQTSMYLCASTLLRRRNTEAFFGQGTRLTVV.

The chain employs TRBV6-5 and TRBJ2-7; possibly TRBD2 for D (5 bases). Germline CDR1 and CDR2: MNHEY and SVGAGI. The V and J ends lost 0 bases and 1 base respectively, with 13 bases between them. This CDR3 contains 16 residues. CDR3 in amino acids: CASSYSAGLGSYEQYF. The CDR3 DNA sequence: TGTGCCAGCAGTTACTCGGCGGGTTTAGGGTCCTACGAGCAGTACTTC.

In this sample, this clone turned up once. The rearrangement links TRBV9 to TRBJ2-5, with TRBD2 matching over 9 bases. The CDR3 totals 16 residues. The ends lost 4 bases at V and 5 bases at J; junction bases unmatched: 12. The germline CDR1 and CDR2 sequences are SGDLS and YYNGEE. The CDR3 nucleotides read TGTGCCAGCAGCCCGAGGGGTAGCGGGGGTCGGGAGACCCAGTACTTC. This codes for CASSPRGSGGRETQYF.

This rearrangement joins TRBV4-2 to TRBJ2-7, with 9 nucleotides matching TRBD1. CDR1 LGHNA and CDR2 YNFKEQ come from the germline V gene. The CDR3 consists of 14 residues. Losses at the gene ends were 3 bases for V and 3 bases for J; bases not matched to a gene: 3. CDR3 protein: CASSQVGQGYEQYF. CDR3 DNA sequence: TGTGCCAGCAGCCAGGTGGGACAGGGCTACGAGCAGTACTTC.

The chain is built from TRBV5-3 and TRBJ2-1, with TRBD2 identical over 12 bases. TRBV5-3 is classed as an ORF, of uncertain function. The CDR3 is made up of 18 amino acids. Trimming cost V 3 bases and J 0 bases; bases outside gene matches: 7. This CDR3 is CARSCRLAGVTSYNEQFF. The CDR3 coding sequence is TGTGCCAGAAGCTGCCGACTAGCGGGGGTCACCTCCTACAATGAGCAGTTCTTC.

V usage is TRBV6-5 and J usage is TRBJ2-4; D unclear. This CDR3 region has 14 residues. Trimming left V 2 bases short and J 0 bases short, with 5 bases between. Germline V CDR1 and CDR2: MNHEY, SVGAGI. The CDR3: CASSYGRAKNIQYF. CDR3 nucleotide sequence: TGTGCCAGCAGTTACGGGCGAGCCAAAAACATTCAGTACTTC.

The V gene is TRBV7-3, the J gene TRBJ2-3; TRBD1 might be the D (6 bases). CDR1 and CDR2 from the germline V gene are SGHTA and FQGTGA. The V and J ends lost 5 bases and 2 bases respectively, with 17 bases between them. This CDR3 spans 16 amino acids. In nucleotides, the CDR3 is TGTGCCAGCAGCCTACTATGGGGGCCTGACACAGATACGCAGTATTTT. Amino acids: CASSLLWGPDTDTQYF.